The 18 T cell receptor beta chains listed next were all sequenced from one sample in a study of T cells in tuberculosis (dated by TCRdb to the late 2010s). What this sample's time point label stands for: new active TB diagnosis, blood taken before or within 7 days of starting treatment. Libraries were constructed by the immunoSEQ multiplex PCR assay. TCRdb stores this immuneACCESS table with in-frame sequences only. Part of the clones is absent; in the studies checked, under half of the shortfall reflects unresolved V genes, and no reason is known for the rest. The sample table records around 33,000 clones; 92% of these occur just once. About 7.7% of the sample lies in the top ten. Sequences were derived from PBMCs, sampled at tuberculosis diagnosis. These TCRs come from an adult with tuberculosis. Some clones in this sample may be carry-over from other donors' samples.

The chain carries TRBV7-3 and TRBJ1-2; 7 bases fit TRBD1. After removal of 2 bases from V and 7 bases from J, the junction contained 7 bases not matched to a gene. The germline gives CDR1 SGHTA, CDR2 FQGTGA. This CDR3 has 14 residues. CDR3 sequence: CASSLSGTDLGYTF. CDR3 coding DNA: TGTGCCAGCAGCTTATCGGGGACAGACCTTGGCTACACCTTC.

The CDR3 here is CASTDRGNAREKLFF. DNA of the CDR3: TGTGCCAGCACGGACAGGGGTAACGCGCGTGAAAAACTGTTTTTT. This chain joins TRBV27 and TRBJ1-4, with 9 positions matching TRBD1. Germline V lookup: CDR1 MNHEY, CDR2 SMNVEV (reference sequence). The CDR3 has 15 residues. With V trimmed by 7 bases and J by 7 bases, 10 bases remained unmatched.

The chain is built from TRBV9 and TRBJ2-3; D remains ambiguous. The CDR3 consists of 12 residues. Germline V CDR1 and CDR2: SGDLS, YYNGEE. Trimming pared 3 bases from V and 6 bases from J, leaving 8 bases between. The CDR3: CASSGPRDTQYF. CDR3 coding DNA: TGTGCCAGCAGCGGTCCTCGGGATACGCAGTATTTT.

This chain links TRBV7-3 with TRBJ2-3; a weak D match, TRBD2 (7 bases). Trimming pared 2 bases from V and 8 bases from J, leaving 20 bases between. The CDR3 is 16 amino acids. The V gene's germline CDR1 is SGHTA and CDR2 FQGTGA. The CDR3 loop reads CASSLGPVGGLSTQYF. The DNA for the CDR3 is TGTGCCAGCAGCTTAGGCCCAGTGGGGGGGCTGAGTACGCAGTATTTT.

The genes are TRBV14 and TRBJ2-7, with 7 bases that match TRBD2. The V segment lost 2 bases and the J segment 2 bases; nucleotides outside the gene matches: 6. Per germline, CDR1 SGHDN and CDR2 FVKESK. The CDR3 extends over 15 amino acids. The CDR3 loop reads CASSQWGGSTYEQYF. CDR3 in DNA: TGTGCCAGCAGCCAATGGGGGGGGAGTACCTACGAGCAGTACTTC.

This chain links TRBV7-2 with TRBJ2-7; D may be TRBD2 (6 bases). The ends were cut back, 3 bases at V and 2 bases at J, with 17 bases in the middle. Germline CDR1 SGHTA, CDR2 FQGNSA. The CDR3 runs to 16 residues. The CDR3 bases are TGTGCCAGCAGCTTCCCCTCAGGAGGGACCACCTACGAGCAGTACTTC. Its protein is CASSFPSGGTTYEQYF.

This clone came up once. V usage is TRBV6-5 and J usage is TRBJ2-3; possibly TRBD1 for D (6 bases). Trimming pared 5 bases from V and 3 bases from J, leaving 15 bases between. The CDR3 is made up of 15 amino acids. Germline CDR1 is MNHEY and CDR2 is SVGAGI. The CDR3 sequence is CASSKQGFRTDTQYF. DNA of the CDR3: TGTGCCAGCAGTAAACAGGGTTTCCGGACAGATACGCAGTATTTT.

The chain recombines TRBV18 with TRBJ1-2; 9 bases align to TRBD1. Germline CDR1 KGHSH, CDR2 LQKENI. Trimming removed 3 bases from V and 2 bases from J; junction bases left unmatched: 1. The CDR3 contains 14 residues. CDR3 bases: TGTGCCAGCTCACCCGGGACAGGGAACTATGGCTACACCTTC. Amino acid sequence: CASSPGTGNYGYTF.

The V gene is TRBV4-2, the J gene TRBJ1-5; D is unresolved. The CDR3 has 16 amino acids. V gave up 0 bases and J gave up 0 bases, with 9 bases separating them. Germline V gene sequence: CDR1 LGHNA, CDR2 YNFKEQ. CDR3 loop: CASSQDSVASNQPQHF. Here the CDR3 DNA reads TGTGCCAGCAGCCAAGATTCTGTGGCTAGCAATCAGCCCCAGCATTTT.

The chain employs TRBV5-1 and TRBJ2-6; TRBD1 agrees at 7 bases. The CDR3 is 16 residues long. The V segment lost 3 bases and the J segment 2 bases; nucleotides outside the gene matches: 5. Germline loops: CDR1 SGHRS, CDR2 YFSETQ. The CDR3 loop is CASSSLQGTGANVLTF. CDR3 in DNA: TGCGCCAGCAGCTCACTACAGGGGACTGGGGCCAACGTCCTGACTTTC.

This chain uses TRBV30 with TRBJ1-2; 7 nucleotides align to TRBD1. J gave up 0 bases and V 7 bases, and 8 bases lay outside the gene matches. The CDR3 runs 14 residues. Germline V gene data show CDR1 as GTSNPN and CDR2 as SVGIG (reference sequence). The CDR3 region is CASTTGRANYGYTF. The CDR3 nucleotides are TGTGCCTCTACGACAGGGCGAGCTAACTATGGCTACACCTTC.

This chain joins TRBV7-8 and TRBJ1-6; D is undetermined. V lost 5 bases and J 0 bases, leaving 14 bases between the germline ends. The CDR3 totals 17 residues. In germline, CDR1 is SGHVS, CDR2 FQNEAQ. CDR3 coding DNA: TGTGCCAGCAGCCGCTGGGCCCAGAGCTCCTATAATTCACCCCTCCACTTT. Its protein is CASSRWAQSSYNSPLHF.

This rearrangement joins TRBV7-9 to TRBJ1-1; D call uncertain. In germline, CDR1 is SEHNR, CDR2 FQNEAQ (reference sequence). The CDR3 runs to 14 residues. V was shortened by 7 bases and J by 5 bases, with 17 bases between the two germline ends. In nucleotides, the CDR3 is TGTGCCAGCACCGCGGACCGCGGCGGGACTGAAGCTTTCTTT. It yields the protein CASTADRGGTEAFF.

J is TRBJ1-1 and V is TRBV18; D is perhaps TRBD1 (5 bases). The CDR3 covers 14 residues. Trimming took 2 bases from V and 6 from J, leaving 13 bases between them. CDR1 KGHSH and CDR2 LQKENI come from the germline V gene. CDR3 in amino acids: CASSPGIQASEAFF. CDR3 nucleotide sequence: TGTGCCAGCTCACCAGGGATACAGGCATCTGAAGCTTTCTTT. Variable domain in full (rest from reference TRBV18 and TRBJ1-1): NAGVMQNPRHLVRRRGQEARLRCSPMKGHSHVYWYRQLPEEGLKFMVYLQKENIIDESGMPKERFSAEFPKEGPSILRIQQVVRGDSAAYFCASSPGIQASEAFFGQGTRLTVV.

The chain combines TRBV30 with TRBJ2-7; 7 bases align to TRBD1. CDR3 length equals 14 residues. V trimming: 0 bases; J trimming: 0 bases; junction bases outside the gene matches: 2. Germline V lookup: CDR1 GTSNPN, CDR2 SVGIG (reference sequence). The CDR3 protein is CAWSVWDSSYEQYF. The CDR3 coding sequence is TGTGCCTGGAGTGTCTGGGACAGCTCCTACGAGCAGTACTTC. Based on the CDR3 plus reference TRBV30 and TRBJ2-7, the full variable domain is SQTIHQWPATLVQPVGSPLSLECTVEGTSNPNLYWYRQAAGRGLQLLFYSVGIGQISSEVPQNLSASRPQDRQFILSSKKLLLSDSGFYLCAWSVWDSSYEQYFGPGTRLTVT.

The chain couples TRBV27 to TRBJ1-2; TRBD1 matches 8 bases. J was trimmed by 5 bases and V by 2 bases; bases with no gene match: 13. CDR1 is MNHEY, CDR2 SMNVEV, per germline (reference sequence). This CDR3 has 17 amino acids. As DNA, the CDR3 is TGTGCCAGCAGTTTAATCGGGATAGTGGGACAGGAGTATGGCTACACCTTC. Translated: CASSLIGIVGQEYGYTF.

This chain connects TRBV4-1 to TRBJ1-1; the match to TRBD1 covers 7 bases. With 2 bases clipped from V and 0 bases from J, the junction kept 6 bases outside the gene matches. This CDR3 region has 16 residues. Germline CDR1 reads MGHRA; CDR2 reads YSYEKL. CDR3: CASSQHQGDLNTEAFF. CDR3 nucleotide sequence: TGCGCCAGCAGCCAACATCAGGGGGATCTGAACACTGAAGCTTTCTTT.

This clone turned up a few times. V usage is TRBV4-2 and J usage is TRBJ1-2; D gene uncertain. Germline assignment: CDR1 LGHNA and CDR2 YNFKEQ. Trimming took off 0 bases at V and 3 bases at J, with 14 bases between the two ends. This CDR3 is 16 amino acids long. CDR3 in amino acids: CASSQDFRSRDYGYTF. DNA for the CDR3: TGTGCCAGCAGCCAAGATTTTCGGTCACGGGACTATGGCTACACCTTC.